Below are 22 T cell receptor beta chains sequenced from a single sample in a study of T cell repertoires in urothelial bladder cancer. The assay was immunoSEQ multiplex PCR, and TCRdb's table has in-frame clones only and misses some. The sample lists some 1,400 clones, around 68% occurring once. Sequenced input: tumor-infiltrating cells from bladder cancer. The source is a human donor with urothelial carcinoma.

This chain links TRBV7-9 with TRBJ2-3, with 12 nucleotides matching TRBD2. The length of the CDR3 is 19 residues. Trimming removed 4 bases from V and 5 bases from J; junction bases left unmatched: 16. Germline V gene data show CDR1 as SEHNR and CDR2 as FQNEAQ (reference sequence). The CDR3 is CASSSTPGGLAGAGDTQYF. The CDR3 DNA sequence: TGTGCCAGCAGCTCCACCCCTGGGGGACTAGCGGGTGCGGGAGATACGCAGTATTTT.

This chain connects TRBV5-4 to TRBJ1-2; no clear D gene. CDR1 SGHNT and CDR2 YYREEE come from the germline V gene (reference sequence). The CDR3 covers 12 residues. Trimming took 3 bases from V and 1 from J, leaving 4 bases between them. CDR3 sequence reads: CASSWNNYGYTF. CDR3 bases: TGTGCCAGCAGCTGGAATAACTATGGCTACACCTTC. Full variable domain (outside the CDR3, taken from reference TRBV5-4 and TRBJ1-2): ETGVTQSPTHLIKTRGQQVTLRCSSQSGHNTVSWYQQALGQGPQFIFQYYREEENGRGNFPPRFSGLQFPNYSSELNVNALELDDSALYLCASSWNNYGYTFGSGTRLTVV.

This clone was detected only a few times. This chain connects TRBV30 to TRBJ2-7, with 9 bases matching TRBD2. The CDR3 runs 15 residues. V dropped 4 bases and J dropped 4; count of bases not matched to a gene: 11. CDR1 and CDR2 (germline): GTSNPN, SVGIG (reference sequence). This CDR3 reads CAWIDSGGPDYEQYF. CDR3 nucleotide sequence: TGTGCCTGGATCGATAGCGGGGGACCGGATTACGAGCAGTACTTC.

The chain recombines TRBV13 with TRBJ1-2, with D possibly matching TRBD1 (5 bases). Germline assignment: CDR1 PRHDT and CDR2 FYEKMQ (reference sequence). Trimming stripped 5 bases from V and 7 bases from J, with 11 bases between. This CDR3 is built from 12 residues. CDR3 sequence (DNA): TGTGCCAGCAGCCTCGGGCAGGGTGGCTACACCTTC. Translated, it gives CASSLGQGGYTF.

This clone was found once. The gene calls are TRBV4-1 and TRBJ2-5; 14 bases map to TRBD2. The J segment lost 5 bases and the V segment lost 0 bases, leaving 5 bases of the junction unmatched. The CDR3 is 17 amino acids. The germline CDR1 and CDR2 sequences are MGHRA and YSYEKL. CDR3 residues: CASSQDVGLAGVETQYF. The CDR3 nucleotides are TGCGCCAGCAGCCAAGATGTGGGACTAGCGGGAGTTGAGACCCAGTACTTC.

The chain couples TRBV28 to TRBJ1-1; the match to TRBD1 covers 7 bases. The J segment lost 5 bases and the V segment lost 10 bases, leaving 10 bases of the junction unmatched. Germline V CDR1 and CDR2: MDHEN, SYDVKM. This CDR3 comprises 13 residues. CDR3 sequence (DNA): TGTGCCATCAGGCCCCAGGGGGGTACTGAAGCTTTCTTT. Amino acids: CAIRPQGGTEAFF.

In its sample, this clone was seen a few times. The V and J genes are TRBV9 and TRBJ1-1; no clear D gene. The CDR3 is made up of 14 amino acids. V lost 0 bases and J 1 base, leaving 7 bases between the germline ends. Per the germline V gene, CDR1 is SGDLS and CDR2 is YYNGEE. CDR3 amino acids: CASSVGGRNTEAFF. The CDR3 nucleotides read TGTGCCAGCAGCGTAGGTGGCCGGAACACTGAAGCTTTCTTT.

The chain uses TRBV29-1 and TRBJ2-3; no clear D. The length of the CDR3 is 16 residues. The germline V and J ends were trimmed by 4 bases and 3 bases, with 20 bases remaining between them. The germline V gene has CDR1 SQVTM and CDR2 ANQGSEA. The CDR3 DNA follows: TGCAGCGTTGGGGTAGTGGGGTGGCAGAGGACAGATACGCAGTATTTT. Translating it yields CSVGVVGWQRTDTQYF.

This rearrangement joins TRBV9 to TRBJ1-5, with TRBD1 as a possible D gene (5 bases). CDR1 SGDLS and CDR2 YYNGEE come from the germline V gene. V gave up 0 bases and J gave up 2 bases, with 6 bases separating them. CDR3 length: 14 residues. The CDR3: CASSVGGGNQPQHF. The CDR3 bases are TGTGCCAGCAGCGTAGGAGGGGGCAATCAGCCCCAGCATTTT. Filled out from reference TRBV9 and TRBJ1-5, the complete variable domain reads DSGVTQTPKHLITATGQRVTLRCSPRSGDLSVYWYQQSLDQGLQFLIQYYNGEERAKGNILERFSAQQFPDLHSELNLSSLELGDSALYFCASSVGGGNQPQHFGDGTRLSIL.

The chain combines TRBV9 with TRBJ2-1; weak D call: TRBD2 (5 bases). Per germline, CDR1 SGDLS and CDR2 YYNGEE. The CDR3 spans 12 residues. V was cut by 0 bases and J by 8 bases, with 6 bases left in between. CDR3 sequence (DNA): TGTGCCAGCAGCGTAGGGGAGCATGAGCAGTTCTTC. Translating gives CASSVGEHEQFF.

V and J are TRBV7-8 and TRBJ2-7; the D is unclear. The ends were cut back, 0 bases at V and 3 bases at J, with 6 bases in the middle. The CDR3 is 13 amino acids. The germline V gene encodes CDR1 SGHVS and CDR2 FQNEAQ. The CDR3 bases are TGTGCCAGCAGCTTAGCAGGGCGCTACGAGCAGTACTTC. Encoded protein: CASSLAGRYEQYF.

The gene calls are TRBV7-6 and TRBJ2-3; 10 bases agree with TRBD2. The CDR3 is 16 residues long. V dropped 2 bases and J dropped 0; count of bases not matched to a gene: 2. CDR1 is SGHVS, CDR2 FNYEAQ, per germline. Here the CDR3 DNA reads TGTGCCAGCAGCTTAATTAGCGGGGGGAGCACAGATACGCAGTATTTT. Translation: CASSLISGGSTDTQYF.

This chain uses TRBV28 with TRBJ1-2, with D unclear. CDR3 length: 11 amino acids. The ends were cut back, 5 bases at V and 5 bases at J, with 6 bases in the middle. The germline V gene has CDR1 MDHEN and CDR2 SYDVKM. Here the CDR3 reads CASSGIYGYTF. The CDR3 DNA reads TGTGCCAGCAGTGGAATTTATGGCTACACCTTC.

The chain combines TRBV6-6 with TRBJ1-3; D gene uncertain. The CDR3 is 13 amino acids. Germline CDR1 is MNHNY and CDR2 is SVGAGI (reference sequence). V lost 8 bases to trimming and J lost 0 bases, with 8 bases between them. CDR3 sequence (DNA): TGTGCCAGCTCCGGCCTCTCTGGAAACACCATATATTTT. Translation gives CASSGLSGNTIYF.

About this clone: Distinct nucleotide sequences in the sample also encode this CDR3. The DNA for the CDR3 is TGTGCCAGCAGCTTAGATGATACGCAGTATTTT. This codes for CASSLDDTQYF. The J gene is TRBJ2-3, the V gene TRBV11-1; no firm D call. Germline V gene lookup returns CDR1 SGHAT and CDR2 FQDESV (reference sequence). The CDR3 spans 11 residues. The V gene lost 1 base and the J gene lost 6 bases, with 2 bases spanning the gap.

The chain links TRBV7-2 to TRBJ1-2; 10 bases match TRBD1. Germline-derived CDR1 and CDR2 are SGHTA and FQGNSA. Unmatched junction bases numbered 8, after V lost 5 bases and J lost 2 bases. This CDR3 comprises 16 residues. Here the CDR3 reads CASSATKTGGNYGYTF. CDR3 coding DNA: TGTGCCAGCAGCGCAACGAAGACAGGGGGCAACTATGGCTACACCTTC.

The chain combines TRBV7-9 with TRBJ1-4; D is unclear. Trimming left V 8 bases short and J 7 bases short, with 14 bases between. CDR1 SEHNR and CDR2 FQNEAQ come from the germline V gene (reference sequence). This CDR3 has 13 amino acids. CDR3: CASHDRVSEKLFF. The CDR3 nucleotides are TGTGCCAGCCACGACCGGGTTAGTGAAAAACTGTTTTTT.

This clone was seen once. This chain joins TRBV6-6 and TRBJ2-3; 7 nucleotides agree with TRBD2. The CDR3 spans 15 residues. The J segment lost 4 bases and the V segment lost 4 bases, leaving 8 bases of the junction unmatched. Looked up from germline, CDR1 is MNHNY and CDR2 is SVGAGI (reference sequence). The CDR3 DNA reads TGTGCCAGCAGTTCCCTGGGGGAGGGGTCAGATACGCAGTATTTT. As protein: CASSSLGEGSDTQYF.

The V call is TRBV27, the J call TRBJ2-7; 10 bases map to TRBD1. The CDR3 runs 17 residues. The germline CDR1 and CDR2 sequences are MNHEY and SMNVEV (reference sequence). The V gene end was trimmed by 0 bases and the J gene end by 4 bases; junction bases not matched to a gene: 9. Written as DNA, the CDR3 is TGTGCCAGCAGTTTATCTTACACCGGGACAGGGGTTTACGAGCAGTACTTC. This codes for CASSLSYTGTGVYEQYF.

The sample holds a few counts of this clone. The CDR3 protein is CASSEISGVVGNTEAFF. As DNA, the CDR3 is TGTGCCAGCAGTGAAATTTCAGGGGTGGTAGGGAACACTGAAGCTTTCTTT. V is TRBV2 and J is TRBJ1-1; D may be TRBD1 (6 bases). Germline CDR1 is SNHLY and CDR2 is FYNNEI. The V gene lost 2 bases and the J gene lost 1 base, with 17 bases spanning the gap. This CDR3 is 17 amino acids long.

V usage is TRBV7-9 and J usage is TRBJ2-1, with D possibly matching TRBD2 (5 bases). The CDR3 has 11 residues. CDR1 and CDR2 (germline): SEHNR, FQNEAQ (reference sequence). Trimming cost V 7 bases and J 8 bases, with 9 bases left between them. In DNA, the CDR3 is TGTGCCAGCACCCCGAGGGATGAGCAGTTCTTC. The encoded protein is CASTPRDEQFF.

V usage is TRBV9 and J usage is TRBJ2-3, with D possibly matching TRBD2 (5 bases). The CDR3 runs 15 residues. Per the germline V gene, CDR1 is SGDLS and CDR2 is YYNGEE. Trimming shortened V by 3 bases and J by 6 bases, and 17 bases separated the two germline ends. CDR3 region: CASSGQTRQADTQYF. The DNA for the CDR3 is TGTGCCAGCAGCGGTCAAACTAGACAAGCGGATACGCAGTATTTT.